Below, 11 T cell receptor beta chains from the same sample are listed, as sequenced in a study of control samples from healthy donors and cancer patients. TCRdb keeps only in-frame clones here, not all; method: immunoSEQ multiplex PCR. This repertoire shows approximately 90,000 clones, 65% to 85% found once; its top ten account for over 30%. The sample comprised PBMCs. These receptors came from a man aged 70-80 years with lung cancer.

The chain links TRBV9 to TRBJ2-7; no reliable D call. V was clipped by 3 bases and J by 0 bases, with 10 bases between them. The germline V gene has CDR1 SGDLS and CDR2 YYNGEE. The CDR3 consists of 14 residues. CDR3 in amino acids: CASSGQLSSYEQYF. The CDR3 nucleotides read TGTGCCAGCAGCGGCCAACTGAGCTCCTACGAGCAGTACTTC.

The rearrangement links TRBV7-9 to TRBJ1-2; no reliable D call. Germline CDR1 is SEHNR and CDR2 is FQNEAQ (reference sequence). V lost 1 base and J lost 3, with 15 bases in between. CDR3 length: 16 amino acids. CDR3 DNA: TGTGCCAGCAGCTTAGGGGTGATAAGGGAGGACTATGGCTACACCTTC. It is translated as CASSLGVIREDYGYTF.

The chain uses TRBV27 and TRBJ1-2; D may be TRBD1 (5 bases). Germline CDR1 is MNHEY and CDR2 is SMNVEV (reference sequence). Trimming took 2 bases from V and 3 from J, leaving 16 bases between them. There are 16 residues in the CDR3. CDR3 region: CASSLGPSEGYYGYTF. The CDR3 region has the DNA TGTGCCAGCAGTTTAGGGCCCTCGGAGGGGTACTATGGCTACACCTTC.

The chain is built from TRBV18 and TRBJ2-1, with D perhaps matching TRBD2 (6 bases). V dropped 0 bases and J dropped 0 bases, with 12 bases sitting between them. The CDR3 length is 17 residues. Germline V CDR1 and CDR2: KGHSH, LQKENI. Here the CDR3 reads CASSPPSGGSSYNEQFF. The CDR3 coding sequence is TGTGCCAGCTCACCACCTAGCGGTGGAAGCTCCTACAATGAGCAGTTCTTC.

The J gene is TRBJ2-2, the V gene TRBV5-1, with no clear D. Looked up from germline, CDR1 is SGHRS and CDR2 is YFSETQ. The CDR3 is 14 residues long. The germline V and J ends were trimmed by 2 bases and 4 bases, with 9 bases remaining between them. The CDR3 loop is CASSFNGPTGELFF. CDR3 DNA sequence: TGCGCCAGCAGCTTCAACGGACCCACCGGGGAGCTGTTTTTT.

The chain has TRBV3-1 (or the pseudogene TRBV3-2) and TRBJ1-1; D is undetermined. Germline CDR1 reads LGHDT; CDR2 reads YNNKEL (reference sequence). The CDR3 totals 12 residues. Trimming left V 3 bases short and J 0 bases short, with 2 bases between. CDR3 DNA sequence: TGTGCCAGCAGCCAGATGAACACTGAAGCTTTCTTT. Protein: CASSQMNTEAFF.

In its sample, this clone was seen once. The chain uses TRBV27 and TRBJ2-1; 8 nucleotides align to TRBD1. CDR3 length: 16 residues. Germline values: CDR1 MNHEY, CDR2 SMNVEV (reference sequence). V gave up 6 bases and J gave up 4 bases; unmatched junction bases: 11. CDR3 nucleotide sequence: TGTGCCAGCAGACGAGGGACAGGTTCACCTTACAATGAGCAGTTCTTC. Its protein is CASRRGTGSPYNEQFF.

The rearrangement links TRBV3-1 (or the pseudogene TRBV3-2) to TRBJ2-3, with D possibly being TRBD2 (7 bases). The CDR3 totals 15 residues. Germline V CDR1 and CDR2: LGHDT, YNNKEL (reference sequence). Trimming took off 8 bases at V and 1 base at J, with 16 bases between the two ends. The CDR3 DNA reads as TGTGCCAGCGCCTTCTCCGGGGGGCGCACAGATACGCAGTATTTT. This codes for CASAFSGGRTDTQYF.

This clone was seen only once. J is TRBJ1-5 and V is TRBV5-1; no reliable D call. Trimming removed 4 bases at V and 2 bases at J, with 10 bases between. Germline loops: CDR1 SGHRS, CDR2 YFSETQ. The CDR3 is 14 amino acids. The CDR3 reads CASSPVGGNQPQHF. The CDR3 DNA is TGCGCCAGCAGCCCGGTTGGTGGCAATCAGCCCCAGCATTTT.

The chain uses TRBV20-1 and TRBJ2-7; possibly TRBD1 for D (5 bases). Trimming shortened V by 7 bases and J by 5 bases, and 12 bases separated the two germline ends. Germline CDR1 reads DFQATT; CDR2 reads SNEGSKA (reference sequence). The CDR3 loop spans 11 amino acids. This CDR3 reads CSVGDSNEQYF. The CDR3 nucleotides read TGCAGTGTAGGGGATAGCAACGAGCAGTACTTC.

The V gene is TRBV30, the J gene TRBJ1-1, with D perhaps matching TRBD1 (6 bases). Trimming shortened V by 2 bases and J by 0 bases, and 10 bases separated the two germline ends. Germline values: CDR1 GTSNPN, CDR2 SVGIG (reference sequence). The CDR3 sequence is 14 residues long. The CDR3 here is CAWSFGQMNTEAFF. CDR3 nucleotide sequence: TGTGCCTGGAGTTTTGGACAGATGAACACTGAAGCTTTCTTT.